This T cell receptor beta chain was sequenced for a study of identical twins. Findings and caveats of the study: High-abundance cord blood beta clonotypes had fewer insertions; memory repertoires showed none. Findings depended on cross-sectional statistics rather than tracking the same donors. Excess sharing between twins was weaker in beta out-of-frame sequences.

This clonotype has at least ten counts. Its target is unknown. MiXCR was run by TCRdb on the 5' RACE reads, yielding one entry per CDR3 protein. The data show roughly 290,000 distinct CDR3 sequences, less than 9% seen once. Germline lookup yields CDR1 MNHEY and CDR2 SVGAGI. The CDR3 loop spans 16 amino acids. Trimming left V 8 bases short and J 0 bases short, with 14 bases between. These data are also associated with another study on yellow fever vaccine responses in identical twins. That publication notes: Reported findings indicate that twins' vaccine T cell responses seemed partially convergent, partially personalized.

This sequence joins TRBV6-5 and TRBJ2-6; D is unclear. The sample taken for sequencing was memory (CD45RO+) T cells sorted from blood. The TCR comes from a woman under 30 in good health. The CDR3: CASRSPSSSGANVLTF. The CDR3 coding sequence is TGTGCCAGCCGATCCCCAAGTAGCTCTGGGGCCAACGTCCTGACTTTC.